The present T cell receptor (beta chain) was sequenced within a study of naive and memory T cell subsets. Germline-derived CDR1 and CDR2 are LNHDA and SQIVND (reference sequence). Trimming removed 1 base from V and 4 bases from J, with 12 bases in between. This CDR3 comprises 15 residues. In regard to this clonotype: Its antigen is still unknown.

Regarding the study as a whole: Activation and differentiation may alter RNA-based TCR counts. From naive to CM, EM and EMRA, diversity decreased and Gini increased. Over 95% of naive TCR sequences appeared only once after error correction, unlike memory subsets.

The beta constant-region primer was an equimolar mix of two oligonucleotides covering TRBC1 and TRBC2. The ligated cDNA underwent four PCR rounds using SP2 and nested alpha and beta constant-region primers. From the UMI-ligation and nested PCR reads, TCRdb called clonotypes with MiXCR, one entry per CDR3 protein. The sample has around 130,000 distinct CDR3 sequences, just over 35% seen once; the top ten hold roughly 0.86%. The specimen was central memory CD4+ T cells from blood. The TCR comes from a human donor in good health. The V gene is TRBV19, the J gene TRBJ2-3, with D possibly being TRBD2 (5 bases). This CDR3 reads CASSIGTSVADTQYF. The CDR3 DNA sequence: TGTGCCAGTAGTATAGGCACTAGTGTGGCAGATACGCAGTATTTT.